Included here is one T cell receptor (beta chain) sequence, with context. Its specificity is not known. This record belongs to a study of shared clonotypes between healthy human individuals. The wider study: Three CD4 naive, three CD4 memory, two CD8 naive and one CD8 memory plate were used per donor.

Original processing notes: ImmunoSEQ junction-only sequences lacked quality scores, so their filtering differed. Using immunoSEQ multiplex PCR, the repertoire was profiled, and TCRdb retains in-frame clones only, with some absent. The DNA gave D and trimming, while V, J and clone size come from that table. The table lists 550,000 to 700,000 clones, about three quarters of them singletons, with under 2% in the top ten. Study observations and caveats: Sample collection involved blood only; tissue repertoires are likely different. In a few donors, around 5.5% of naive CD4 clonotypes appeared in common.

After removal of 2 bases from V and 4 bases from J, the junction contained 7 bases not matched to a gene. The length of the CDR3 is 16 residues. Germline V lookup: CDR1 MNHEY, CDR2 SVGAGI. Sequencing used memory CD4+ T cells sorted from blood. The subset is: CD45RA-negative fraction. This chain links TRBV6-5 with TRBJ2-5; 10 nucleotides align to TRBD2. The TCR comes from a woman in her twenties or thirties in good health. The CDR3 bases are TGTGCCAGCAGTTACGAGGCTAGCGGGAGTTCAGAGACCCAGTACTTC. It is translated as CASSYEASGSSETQYF.